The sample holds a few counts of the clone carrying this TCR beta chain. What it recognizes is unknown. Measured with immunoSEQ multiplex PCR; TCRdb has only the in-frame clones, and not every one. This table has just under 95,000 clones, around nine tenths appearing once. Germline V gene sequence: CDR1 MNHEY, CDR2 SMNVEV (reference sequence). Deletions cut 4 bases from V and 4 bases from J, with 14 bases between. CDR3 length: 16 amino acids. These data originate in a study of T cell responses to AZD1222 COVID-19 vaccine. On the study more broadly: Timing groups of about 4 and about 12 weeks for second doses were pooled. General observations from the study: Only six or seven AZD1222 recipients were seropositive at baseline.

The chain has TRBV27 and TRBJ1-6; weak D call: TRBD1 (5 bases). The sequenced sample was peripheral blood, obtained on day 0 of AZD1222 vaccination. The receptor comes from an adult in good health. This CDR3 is CASSSFGQLYNSPLHF. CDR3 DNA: TGTGCCAGCAGTTCGTTTGGACAACTTTATAATTCACCCCTCCACTTT.